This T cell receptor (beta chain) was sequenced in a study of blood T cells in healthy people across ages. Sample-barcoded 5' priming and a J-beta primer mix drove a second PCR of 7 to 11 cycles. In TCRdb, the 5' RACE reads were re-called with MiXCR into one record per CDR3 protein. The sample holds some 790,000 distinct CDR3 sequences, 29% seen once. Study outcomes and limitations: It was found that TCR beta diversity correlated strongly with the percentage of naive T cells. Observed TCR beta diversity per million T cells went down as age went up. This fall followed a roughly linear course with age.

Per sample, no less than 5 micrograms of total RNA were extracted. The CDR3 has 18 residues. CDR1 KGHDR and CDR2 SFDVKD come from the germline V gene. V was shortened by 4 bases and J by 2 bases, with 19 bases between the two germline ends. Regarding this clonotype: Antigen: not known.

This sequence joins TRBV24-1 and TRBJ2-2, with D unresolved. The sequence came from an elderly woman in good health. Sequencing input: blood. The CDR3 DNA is TGTGCCACCAGTGACAGACAACGGACCTGGCACAACACCGGGGAGCTGTTTTTT. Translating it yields CATSDRQRTWHNTGELFF.